These 30 T cell receptor beta chains were sequenced from one sample in a study of T cell changes during pregnancy in multiple sclerosis. Sequenced by immunoSEQ multiplex PCR; TCRdb stores in-frame clones only, minus some. The sample consists of 40,000 or so clones, over 80% of them appearing once. The sequencing used CD4+ T cells from peripheral blood mononuclear cells, collected in the third trimester of pregnancy. These TCRs come from a female donor in good health, enrolled as a control in a pregnancy study.

This clone was counted a single time. V is TRBV5-1 and J is TRBJ2-2; 13 bases line up with TRBD2. The junction had 6 bases not matched to a gene; V was cut back by 4 bases and J by 6 bases. Germline loops: CDR1 SGHRS, CDR2 YFSETQ. The CDR3 has 16 amino acids. CDR3 in DNA: TGCGCCAGCAGCCCAGGACTAGCGGGAGTACCCGGGGAGCTGTTTTTT. This encodes CASSPGLAGVPGELFF.

The sample holds a few counts of this clone. The CDR3 reads CASSLVGENIQYF. The CDR3 coding sequence is TGTGCCAGCAGCTTAGTGGGCGAAAACATTCAGTACTTC. The V call is TRBV7-2, the J call TRBJ2-4; D is uncertain. CDR1 and CDR2 from the germline V gene are SGHTA and FQGNSA. V dropped 1 base and J dropped 5 bases, with 6 bases sitting between them. This CDR3 has 13 amino acids.

The chain carries TRBV28 and TRBJ2-7, with D perhaps matching TRBD2 (6 bases). The CDR3 is 14 residues long. CDR1 is MDHEN, CDR2 SYDVKM, per germline. V shed 8 bases and J shed 6 bases, with 20 bases lying between them. CDR3 in amino acids: CASYPRPGLSEQYF. The CDR3 bases are TGTGCCAGCTATCCCCGACCGGGACTGTCCGAGCAGTACTTC.

The CDR3 loop reads CASSFGDNYGYTF. CDR3 bases: TGTGCCAGCAGTTTCGGAGATAACTATGGCTACACCTTC. The chain combines TRBV27 with TRBJ1-2, with D unresolved. The ends were cut back, 3 bases at V and 1 base at J, with 6 bases in the middle. CDR3 length: 13 amino acids. The germline CDR1 and CDR2 sequences are MNHEY and SMNVEV (reference sequence).

The chain is built from TRBV2 and TRBJ1-3; 7 nucleotides agree with TRBD1. The germline CDR1 and CDR2 sequences are SNHLY and FYNNEI. The CDR3 totals 14 residues. V trimming: 8 bases; J trimming: 4 bases; junction bases outside the gene matches: 8. DNA for the CDR3: TGTGCCAGCCGGAGACAGGGAGCGGGAAACACCATATATTTT. This sequence encodes CASRRQGAGNTIYF.

V and J are TRBV29-1 and TRBJ1-1; no reliable D call. The CDR3 totals 14 residues. Germline V gene data show CDR1 as SQVTM and CDR2 as ANQGSEA. V was trimmed by 2 bases and J by 0 bases, leaving 10 bases between them. The CDR3 here is CSVEKEQLNTEAFF. The DNA for the CDR3 is TGCAGCGTTGAAAAGGAGCAGCTGAACACTGAAGCTTTCTTT.

The gene calls are TRBV5-1 and TRBJ2-3; maybe TRBD1 (6 bases). Looked up from germline, CDR1 is SGHRS and CDR2 is YFSETQ. The CDR3 runs to 13 residues. The V gene lost 3 bases and the J gene lost 3 bases, with 8 bases spanning the gap. CDR3 DNA sequence: TGCGCCAGCAGCTCCCAGGGGACAGATACGCAGTATTTT. Its protein is CASSSQGTDTQYF.

The chain combines TRBV27 with TRBJ2-2, with 10 bases matching TRBD1. This CDR3 comprises 16 residues. Germline V lookup: CDR1 MNHEY, CDR2 SMNVEV (reference sequence). The V gene end was trimmed by 3 bases and the J gene end by 3 bases; junction bases not matched to a gene: 4. CDR3 nucleotides: TGTGCCAGCAGTTTTGGACAGGGGGGATACACCGGGGAGCTGTTTTTT. It is translated as CASSFGQGGYTGELFF.

The rearrangement joins TRBV28 to TRBJ2-7, with 11 bases fitting TRBD1. This CDR3 region has 15 residues. The germline gives CDR1 MDHEN, CDR2 SYDVKM. After removal of 7 bases from V and 6 bases from J, the junction contained 11 bases not matched to a gene. Written as DNA, the CDR3 is TGTGCCAGCACCGACCAACTGGGGACAGGGGGCGAGCAGTACTTC. Translated: CASTDQLGTGGEQYF.

The rearrangement uses TRBV7-9 and TRBJ2-1; TRBD1 aligns across 7 bases. The CDR3 runs to 19 residues. Trimming at V came to 4 bases and at J to 5 bases, leaving 20 bases not matched to a gene. Germline assignment: CDR1 SEHNR and CDR2 FQNEAQ (reference sequence). The DNA of the CDR3 is TGTGCCAGCAGCTCGATCGAGGGGGCGCGGATTATCCCTCACAATGAGCAGTTCTTC. It encodes CASSSIEGARIIPHNEQFF.

The rearrangement links TRBV2 to TRBJ1-1; no clear D gene. Trimming cost V 6 bases and J 0 bases, with 8 bases left between them. The CDR3 has 13 residues. CDR1 and CDR2 (germline): SNHLY, FYNNEI. This chain's CDR3 is CASRTTMNTEAFF. DNA of the CDR3: TGTGCCAGCAGGACTACAATGAACACTGAAGCTTTCTTT.

The chain recombines TRBV14 with TRBJ1-2, with D maybe TRBD1 (5 bases). There are 12 residues in the CDR3. Germline values: CDR1 SGHDN, CDR2 FVKESK. Trimming cost V 3 bases and J 7 bases, with 9 bases left between them. CDR3 sequence: CASSQMTAGYTF. Written as DNA, the CDR3 is TGTGCCAGCAGCCAGATGACAGCTGGCTACACCTTC.

On this clone itself: Relative to the germline gene, one junction end is altered; a read error may explain this. The chain employs TRBV29-1 and TRBJ2-1; TRBD2 matches at 10 bases. Germline-derived CDR1 and CDR2 are SQVTM and ANQGSEA. This CDR3 is 16 amino acids long. The CDR3 reads CSVEGTGTSAYNEQFF. The CDR3, as DNA: TGCAGCGTGGAAGGTACCGGGACTAGCGCCTACAATGAGCAGTTCTTC.

This chain links TRBV19 with TRBJ2-3, with 8 bases identical to TRBD1. Germline V gene data show CDR1 as LNHDA and CDR2 as SQIVND (reference sequence). The CDR3 spans 14 residues. J gave up 6 bases and V 1 base, and 3 bases lay outside the gene matches. CDR3 nucleotide sequence: TGTGCCAGTAGTATAGGACAGGGGACGGATACGCAGTATTTT. It is translated as CASSIGQGTDTQYF.

The chain couples TRBV6-1 to TRBJ2-7; 10 bases agree with TRBD1. The CDR3 has 14 amino acids. Germline V gene data show CDR1 as MNHNS and CDR2 as SASEGT. V lost 6 bases and J lost 2; bases outside the gene matches: 4. CDR3 region: CASRAGTGAYEQYF. The CDR3, as DNA: TGTGCCAGCAGGGCCGGGACAGGGGCCTACGAGCAGTACTTC.

This clone was picked up a small number of times. J is TRBJ2-7 and V is TRBV11-2, with TRBD2 matching 9 bases. The CDR3 has 16 amino acids. CDR1 is SGHAT, CDR2 FQNNGV, per germline. V lost 1 base and J lost 2; bases outside the gene matches: 6. The DNA of the CDR3 is TGTGCCAGCAGCTTAGCCCACGGACTAGCGACCTACGAGCAGTACTTC. Protein sequence: CASSLAHGLATYEQYF.

J is TRBJ2-1 and V is TRBV6-5; D is possibly TRBD2 (5 bases). The germline V gene has CDR1 MNHEY and CDR2 SVGAGI. The CDR3 covers 15 residues. Deletions cut 6 bases from V and 0 bases from J, with 12 bases between. The CDR3: CASRALGYSYNEQFF. DNA of the CDR3: TGTGCCAGCAGGGCACTAGGATACTCCTACAATGAGCAGTTCTTC.

The rearrangement links TRBV5-1 to TRBJ1-1, with 9 bases aligning to TRBD1. This CDR3 has 14 amino acids. After removal of 4 bases from V and 5 bases from J, the junction contained 6 bases not matched to a gene. In germline, CDR1 is SGHRS, CDR2 YFSETQ. CDR3 DNA: TGCGCCAGCAGCAGGGACAGGGAGGGGACTGAAGCTTTCTTT. Translated: CASSRDREGTEAFF. The variable domain in full, completed from reference TRBV5-1 and TRBJ1-1, reads KAGVTQTPRYLIKTRGQQVTLSCSPISGHRSVSWYQQTPGQGLQFLFEYFSETQRNKGNFPGRFSGRQFSNSRSEMNVSTLELGDSALYLCASSRDREGTEAFFGQGTRLTVV.

The chain links TRBV7-8 to TRBJ2-1, with 13 bases aligning to TRBD2. Germline trimming cut 8 bases from V and 9 bases from J; bases unmatched to any gene: 13. Germline V gives CDR1 SGHVS, CDR2 FQNEAQ. CDR3 size: 16 residues. CDR3 region: CASARLGLAGAGEQFF. In DNA form, the CDR3 reads TGTGCCAGCGCCAGATTAGGACTAGCGGGGGCTGGTGAGCAGTTCTTC. Using reference TRBV7-8 and TRBJ2-1 for the parts outside the CDR3, the full variable domain is GAGVSQSPRYKVAKRGQDVALRCDPISGHVSLFWYQQALGQGPEFLTYFQNEAQLDKSGLPSDRFFAERPEGSVSTLKIQRTQQEDSAVYLCASARLGLAGAGEQFFGPGTRLTVL.

This clone appeared once. This rearrangement joins TRBV19 to TRBJ1-2, with 12 bases aligning to TRBD1. The trim removed 5 bases at V and 4 bases at J, leaving 11 bases unmatched. The CDR3 covers 17 residues. From germline, CDR1 is LNHDA and CDR2 SQIVND (reference sequence). The CDR3 DNA follows: TGTGCCAGTAGTCAACCGGGACAGGGGGCAGGTTTCTATGGCTACACCTTC. Protein: CASSQPGQGAGFYGYTF.

The chain couples TRBV12-5 to TRBJ2-7; 7 nucleotides agree with TRBD1. CDR3 length: 11 amino acids. Germline CDR1 is LGHNT and CDR2 is FRNRAP. CDR3 amino acids: CATRGNYEQYF. CDR3 nucleotides: TGTGCCACCAGGGGGAACTACGAGCAGTACTTC.

This clone appeared a single time. The rearrangement joins TRBV2 to TRBJ2-5; TRBD1 agrees at 10 bases. This CDR3 has 13 amino acids. Germline CDR1 reads SNHLY; CDR2 reads FYNNEI. The V segment lost 9 bases and the J segment 1 base; nucleotides outside the gene matches: 2. The CDR3 loop is CARWDRGQETQYF. In DNA, the CDR3 is TGTGCCAGGTGGGACAGGGGCCAAGAGACCCAGTACTTC.

This sequence joins TRBV2 and TRBJ2-3; D perhaps matches TRBD2 (6 bases). CDR1 is SNHLY and CDR2 is FYNNEI in the germline V gene. Trimming took 5 bases from V and 5 from J, leaving 14 bases between them. The CDR3 is made up of 14 amino acids. The CDR3 protein is CASSPGGPLDTQYF. CDR3 coding DNA: TGTGCCAGCAGTCCTGGAGGGCCTTTAGATACGCAGTATTTT.

The chain couples TRBV28 to TRBJ2-1, with D possibly matching TRBD2 (6 bases). The V end lost 1 base, the J end lost 5 bases, and 9 bases lay between the germline ends. Germline V lookup: CDR1 MDHEN, CDR2 SYDVKM. The CDR3 spans 14 residues. The CDR3 coding sequence is TGTGCCAGCAGTTTATTGGCGGGAAACAATGAGCAGTTCTTC. Translation gives CASSLLAGNNEQFF.

The rearrangement links TRBV6-1 to TRBJ1-1; D is perhaps TRBD1 (6 bases). CDR1 MNHNS and CDR2 SASEGT come from the germline V gene. The CDR3 is 14 amino acids. Between the trimmed V and J ends, which lost 5 bases and 4 bases, there was a span of 14 bases. The CDR3 is CASSTDSWGTEAFF. The CDR3 DNA follows: TGTGCCAGCAGTACGGACAGCTGGGGCACTGAAGCTTTCTTT.

This sequence joins TRBV27 and TRBJ1-1; TRBD1 aligns across 8 bases. CDR1 is MNHEY and CDR2 is SMNVEV in the germline V gene (reference sequence). CDR3 length: 15 amino acids. V dropped 6 bases and J dropped 2; count of bases not matched to a gene: 8. The CDR3 protein is CASSFDRGVNTEAFF. CDR3 in DNA: TGTGCCAGCAGCTTTGACAGGGGTGTCAACACTGAAGCTTTCTTT.

V usage is TRBV4-1 and J usage is TRBJ2-7; 11 bases fit TRBD1. This CDR3 is built from 18 residues. Germline V CDR1 and CDR2: MGHRA, YSYEKL. Trimming took 1 base from V and 5 from J; bases not matched to a gene: 13. CDR3 amino acids: CASSQVDLGWTGGNEQYF. CDR3 DNA: TGCGCCAGCAGCCAAGTCGACCTGGGATGGACAGGGGGCAACGAGCAGTACTTC.

This chain joins TRBV20-1 and TRBJ2-3; D remains unclear. The CDR3 has 11 residues. Germline CDR1 and CDR2: DFQATT and SNEGSKA (reference sequence). V lost 5 bases to trimming and J lost 3 bases, with 6 bases between them. CDR3 sequence (DNA): TGCAGTGCTGGCTTAACAGATACGCAGTATTTT. It codes for CSAGLTDTQYF.

The rearrangement uses TRBV7-3 and TRBJ1-2; possible D gene TRBD1, 5 bases. Trimming left V 2 bases short and J 5 bases short, with 12 bases between. Looked up from germline, CDR1 is SGHTA and CDR2 is FQGTGA. The CDR3 loop spans 14 amino acids. CDR3 loop: CASSLDRAGYGYTF. The CDR3 nucleotides are TGTGCCAGCAGCTTAGATCGGGCAGGGTATGGCTACACCTTC.

This clone was picked up a small number of times. V usage is TRBV29-1 and J usage is TRBJ1-1; 8 bases align to TRBD1. The CDR3 covers 14 residues. The germline gives CDR1 SQVTM, CDR2 ANQGSEA. V dropped 3 bases and J dropped 0; count of bases not matched to a gene: 3. Here the CDR3 reads CSVDGTGMNTEAFF. The CDR3, as DNA: TGCAGCGTTGATGGGACAGGAATGAACACTGAAGCTTTCTTT.